The text below deals with one TCR beta chain. Measured with immunoSEQ multiplex PCR; TCRdb has only the in-frame clones, and not every one. The sample includes 300,000 to 350,000 clones, around 90% seen only once; the top ten take around 8.9%. The data originate from a study of blood T cell repertoires in COVID-19. Study details: PBMCs, B-cell-depleted T cells, or T cells were the source of the cDNA or gDNA that made up the material.

V trimming: 3 bases; J trimming: 0 bases; junction bases outside the gene matches: 6. The germline CDR1 and CDR2 sequences are ENHRY and SYGVKD. The CDR3 is 16 residues long. The sample was PBMCs or T cells enriched from blood (not recorded which). This clonotype originated in a young woman who had recovered from COVID-19. The V gene is TRBV10-3, the J gene TRBJ2-7, with 9 nucleotides matching TRBD1. Here the CDR3 DNA reads TGTGCCATCAGTGACGGGTGGGACAGGGACTCCTACGAGCAGTACTTC. Residues: CAISDGWDRDSYEQYF.